This entry lists 15 T cell receptor beta chains sequenced from one sample in a study of T cell responses to AZD1222 COVID-19 vaccine. The method was immunoSEQ multiplex PCR; TCRdb's version includes in-frame clones alone and lacks a portion of them. The table records fewer than 85,000 clones, roughly 94% of them present only once. The specimen comprised peripheral blood, sampled on day 0 of MenACWY control vaccination. The receptors stem from an adult in good health.

There are a few counts of this clone. The DNA of the CDR3 is TGTGCCAGCAGCTTTAAACAGGTGACAGGGGACTATGGCTACACCTTC. Its translation is CASSFKQVTGDYGYTF. The V and J genes are TRBV5-4 and TRBJ1-2, with 8 bases identical to TRBD1. This CDR3 spans 16 amino acids. V shed 2 bases, J shed 3 bases, and the junction held 9 bases outside the gene matches. Germline lookup yields CDR1 SGHNT and CDR2 YYREEE (reference sequence).

V usage is TRBV20-1 and J usage is TRBJ2-7; perhaps TRBD2 as D (6 bases). There are 11 residues in the CDR3. Per the germline V gene, CDR1 is DFQATT and CDR2 is SNEGSKA (reference sequence). As DNA, the CDR3 is TGCAGGCCTAGCGCAGGAGGGGAGCAGTACTTC. Translation: CRPSAGGEQYF.

The rearrangement uses TRBV9 and TRBJ2-7; D assignment may be TRBD1 or TRBD2 (5 bases each). Trimming removed 5 bases from V and 1 base from J, with 13 bases in between. Looked up from germline, CDR1 is SGDLS and CDR2 is YYNGEE. This CDR3 has 14 residues. CDR3 bases: TGTGCCAGCAGTGGACCGGGACGTTCCTACGAGCAGTACTTC. Translating gives CASSGPGRSYEQYF.

The chain couples TRBV3-1 (or the pseudogene TRBV3-2) to TRBJ2-5; D not resolved. The CDR3 consists of 13 residues. Deletions cut 1 base from V and 2 bases from J, with 5 bases between. In germline, CDR1 is LGHDT, CDR2 YNNKEL (reference sequence). The CDR3 reads CASSQAEQETQYF. CDR3 in DNA: TGTGCCAGCAGCCAAGCTGAGCAAGAGACCCAGTACTTC.

The V and J genes are TRBV6-2 or TRBV6-3 and TRBJ2-1; D may be TRBD1 or TRBD2 (5 bases each). Trimming stripped 6 bases from V and 4 bases from J, with 13 bases between. CDR1 is MNHEY and CDR2 is SVGEGT in the germline V gene. CDR3 length equals 14 residues. Written as DNA, the CDR3 is TGTGCCAGCAGCAACCCTGGGGGATACAATGAGCAGTTCTTC. It yields the protein CASSNPGGYNEQFF.

This clone has more than one count but fewer than ten. This chain connects TRBV6-5 to TRBJ2-7; D unclear. The CDR3 length is 13 residues. Trimming left V 5 bases short and J 4 bases short, with 12 bases between. The germline V gene has CDR1 MNHEY and CDR2 SVGAGI. CDR3 DNA sequence: TGTGCCAGCAGTATTGGGCCAACTTACGAGCAGTACTTC. This translates into CASSIGPTYEQYF.

A single count supports this clone. The rearrangement joins TRBV7-8 to TRBJ2-3, with D perhaps matching TRBD2 (6 bases). CDR3 length: 15 residues. V lost 1 base and J 3 bases, leaving 11 bases between the germline ends. Germline loops: CDR1 SGHVS, CDR2 FQNEAQ. The CDR3 DNA is TGTGCCAGCAGCTTAGGGGGGAGGCGAACAGATACGCAGTATTTT. Residues: CASSLGGRRTDTQYF.

The genes are TRBV20-1 and TRBJ2-2, with TRBD1 matching 8 bases. The junction had 5 bases not matched to a gene; V was cut back by 4 bases and J by 1 base. The CDR3 is made up of 15 amino acids. Per the germline V gene, CDR1 is DFQATT and CDR2 is SNEGSKA (reference sequence). The CDR3 spells CSATDRGVNTGELFF. As DNA, the CDR3 is TGCAGTGCTACTGACAGGGGAGTGAACACCGGGGAGCTGTTTTTT.

The chain couples TRBV5-1 to TRBJ2-7; D assignment may be TRBD1 or TRBD2 (6 bases each). Deletions cut 1 base from V and 2 bases from J, with 10 bases between. This CDR3 contains 14 residues. Germline CDR1 is SGHRS and CDR2 is YFSETQ. For the CDR3, the DNA is TGCGCCAGCAGCTTGTGGGGGGCCCCCTACGAGCAGTACTTC. Protein sequence: CASSLWGAPYEQYF.

The chain joins TRBV19 to TRBJ1-2, with D tentatively TRBD1 (5 bases). This CDR3 region has 14 residues. Trimming removed 5 bases at V and 4 bases at J, with 14 bases between. In germline, CDR1 is LNHDA, CDR2 SQIVND (reference sequence). The CDR3 here is CASSPGLIFYGYTF. CDR3 DNA: TGTGCCAGTAGTCCAGGGTTAATCTTCTATGGCTACACCTTC.

This rearrangement joins TRBV6-2 or TRBV6-3 to TRBJ1-6, with 11 bases aligning to TRBD1. The ends lost 5 bases at V and 9 bases at J; junction bases unmatched: 6. The germline gives CDR1 MNHEY, CDR2 SVGEGT. This CDR3 region has 15 residues. The CDR3, as DNA: TGTGCCAGCAGTCCCCGGACAGGGGGCCGTTCACCCCTCCACTTT. Residues: CASSPRTGGRSPLHF.

The chain couples TRBV2 to TRBJ2-2; tentative D call: TRBD2 (6 bases). Germline CDR1 SNHLY, CDR2 FYNNEI. The CDR3 spans 16 residues. Trimming pared 8 bases from V and 4 bases from J, leaving 20 bases between. The CDR3 reads CASAFRAGLSTGELFF. DNA of the CDR3: TGTGCCAGCGCCTTCAGGGCGGGGTTGAGCACCGGGGAGCTGTTTTTT.

The sample holds a few counts of this clone. The CDR3 region has the DNA TGTGCCACCAGCAGAGATCCTGGGGGGCTAAGGGGCTACACCTTC. Translation: CATSRDPGGLRGYTF. V usage is TRBV15 and J usage is TRBJ1-2; possible D gene TRBD1, 6 bases. Trimming stripped 0 bases from V and 8 bases from J, with 16 bases between. CDR1 and CDR2 (germline): LNHNV, YYDKDF (reference sequence). This CDR3 comprises 15 residues.

To note about this clone: Within the sample, other DNA sequences also encode this same CDR3. The gene calls are TRBV6-2 or TRBV6-3 and TRBJ2-2; D perhaps matches TRBD1 (5 bases). The CDR3 length is 16 residues. The ends were cut back, 0 bases at V and 5 bases at J, with 13 bases in the middle. CDR1 is MNHEY and CDR2 is SVGEGT in the germline V gene. The CDR3 sequence: CASSYSSGIGTGELFF. For the CDR3, the DNA is TGTGCCAGCAGTTACTCGTCAGGGATCGGGACCGGGGAGCTGTTTTTT.

The rearrangement joins TRBV6-5 to TRBJ1-6; no definite D call. Germline lookup yields CDR1 MNHEY and CDR2 SVGAGI. The CDR3 totals 15 residues. The V and J ends lost 0 bases and 9 bases respectively, with 12 bases between them. Written as DNA, the CDR3 is TGTGCCAGCAGTTACTCGTCCGGTACAAGTTCACCCCTCCACTTT. Protein product: CASSYSSGTSSPLHF.